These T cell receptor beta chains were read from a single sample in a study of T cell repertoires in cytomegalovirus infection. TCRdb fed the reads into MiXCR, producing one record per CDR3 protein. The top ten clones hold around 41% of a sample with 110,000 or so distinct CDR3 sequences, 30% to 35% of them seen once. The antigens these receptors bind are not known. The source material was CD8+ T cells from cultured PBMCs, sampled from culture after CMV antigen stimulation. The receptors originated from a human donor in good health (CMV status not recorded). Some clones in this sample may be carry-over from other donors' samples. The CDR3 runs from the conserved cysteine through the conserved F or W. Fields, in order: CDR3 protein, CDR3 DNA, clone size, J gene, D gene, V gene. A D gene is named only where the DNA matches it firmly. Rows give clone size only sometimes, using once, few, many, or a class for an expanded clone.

CSVEDGSPVGQFF	TGCAGCGTTGAAGATGGTAGTCCTGTTGGGCAGTTCTTC	few	TRBJ2-1	.	TRBV29-1
CASSHSQGTANTEAFF	TGCGCCAGCAGTCATTCACAGGGGACGGCGAACACTGAAGCTTTCTTT	.	TRBJ1-1	TRBD1	TRBV23-1
CASSLPPGTGLHEQYF	TGTGCCAGCAGCTTACCCCCCGGGACAGGGCTCCACGAGCAGTACTTC	.	TRBJ2-7	TRBD1	TRBV13
CASSLRGQGSSGNTIYF	TGTGCCAGCAGTTTAAGGGGACAGGGGAGCTCTGGAAACACCATATATTTT	many	TRBJ1-3	TRBD1	TRBV12-3/TRBV12-4
CASRLGYQNTGELFF	TGTGCCAGCAGACTAGGATACCAAAACACCGGGGAGCTGTTTTTT	.	TRBJ2-2	.	TRBV12-3/TRBV12-4
CASSLAGDGNTIYF	TGTGCCAGCAGCTTGGCCGGCGACGGAAACACCATATATTTT	few	TRBJ1-3	.	TRBV5-6
CASSPTPRDSNEKLFF	TGTGCCAGCAGCCCGACCCCCCGGGACAGCAATGAAAAACTGTTTTTT	.	TRBJ1-4	TRBD1	TRBV7-9
CASSVTGRRNTGELFF	TGTGCCAGCAGCGTAACAGGGAGGCGGAACACCGGGGAGCTGTTTTTT	few	TRBJ2-2	.	TRBV9
CASSSSAKNIQYF	TGTGCCAGCAGCTCATCAGCCAAAAACATTCAGTACTTC	once	TRBJ2-4	.	TRBV12-3/TRBV12-4
CASRPLPGVPLSNEKLFF	TGTGCCAGCAGGCCTCTCCCCGGGGTACCACTTTCAAATGAAAAACTGTTTTTT	many	TRBJ1-4	.	TRBV28
CASSEGVAAKNIQYF	TGTGCCAGCAGCGAGGGTGTCGCGGCCAAAAACATTCAGTACTTC	few	TRBJ2-4	.	TRBV2
CASNPGEQETQYF	TGTGCCAGCAACCCAGGGGAGCAAGAGACCCAGTACTTC	many	TRBJ2-5	.	TRBV6-1
CASSLGDRVADTQYF	TGTGCCAGCAGTTTAGGAGACAGGGTGGCAGATACGCAGTATTTT	.	TRBJ2-3	TRBD1	TRBV12-3/TRBV12-4
CASSLGGPYNYGYTF	TGTGCCAGCAGCTTAGGGGGGCCTTATAACTATGGCTACACCTTC	many	TRBJ1-2	.	TRBV7-6
CASSTNPGSYSYEQYF	TGTGCCAGTAGTACGAACCCAGGTTCCTACTCCTACGAGCAGTACTTC	once	TRBJ2-7	.	TRBV19
CASSPTGTETRGTQYF	TGTGCCAGCAGTCCCACCGGGACTGAGACGAGGGGGACCCAGTACTTC	few	TRBJ2-5	.	TRBV28
CASSHPQGIAGELFF	TGTGCCAGCAGCCACCCTCAGGGAATTGCCGGGGAGCTGTTTTTT	.	TRBJ2-2	.	TRBV7-9
CASSEGLSSYNEQFF	TGTGCCAGCAGTGAGGGCCTTAGCTCCTACAATGAGCAGTTCTTC	.	TRBJ2-1	.	TRBV2
CSARALAGGYEQYF	TGCAGTGCTAGGGCACTAGCGGGGGGCTACGAGCAGTACTTC	.	TRBJ2-7	TRBD2	TRBV20-1
CASGGPNNSPLHF	TGTGCCAGCGGGGGACCAAATAATTCACCCCTCCACTTT	many	TRBJ1-6	.	TRBV25-1
CASSGQGPNTEAFF	TGTGCCAGCAGCGGACAGGGGCCGAACACTGAAGCTTTCTTT	few	TRBJ1-1	TRBD1	TRBV27
CASSPGQGGNEQFF	TGTGCCAGCAGCCCGGGACAGGGGGGCAATGAGCAGTTCTTC	.	TRBJ2-1	TRBD1	TRBV7-6
CASSFGGLSYEQYF	TGTGCCAGCAGCTTCGGGGGGCTCTCCTACGAGCAGTACTTC	medium-sized	TRBJ2-7	.	TRBV7-2
CASSSRIQGAPYEQYF	TGTGCCAGCAGCTCACGTATACAGGGGGCGCCGTACGAGCAGTACTTC	.	TRBJ2-7	TRBD1	TRBV27
CAAEAGDGLSYEQYF	TGTGCCGCAGAAGCGGGGGACGGACTCTCCTACGAGCAGTACTTC	.	TRBJ2-7	TRBD2	TRBV10-3